The entry below describes one TCR beta chain. Its binding antigen is unknown. This may be a read error: a much more frequent sequence differs by one nucleotide. This record comes from a study of breast tumors, draining lymph nodes, adjacent tissues (dated by TCRdb to 2016 to 2018). Broadly, across the study: Breast cancer patients provided tumor, adjacent nontumor tissue and axillary lymph nodes, and the study compared the TCR beta repertoires across these three sources. In human breast cancer, the study set out to evaluate how tumor, surrounding tissue and draining lymph node repertoires relate to one another and whether T cells may move between these sites.

The germline V gene (reference sequence) specifies DFQATT as CDR1 and SNEGSKA as CDR2. Spanning cysteine to phenylalanine, the CDR3 consists of 15 amino acids. Of the read, only the CDR3 DNA is kept; its 45 bases are in frame from base 1. Lymph node samples came from the axillary draining lymph nodes of breast cancer patients. Points the paper makes about the study in general: Tumor and nontumor tissue repertoires were found to be significantly more similar in luminal-like than in basal-like breast cancer. Tumor T-cell repertoires showed less diversity than lymph node repertoires and more diversity than nontumor tissue repertoires, and tumor T-cell repertoires showed preferential V and J gene usage. The study presented the conclusion that tumor T cells originate in lymph nodes as consistent with a hypothesis, not as something directly demonstrated. The data were judged consistent with most tumor T cells deriving from the lymph node and then expanding within tumor tissue.

Sequencing was performed on an Illumina HiSeq 2000. TCR beta chain libraries were generated through multiplex PCR amplification. High-throughput sequencing was used to analyze the amplified TCR beta chain products. The public reads were quality trimmed at Q25 with fastp and then assembled into clones with MiXCR by TCRdb, keeping productive beta chains. CDR3 protein duplicates are merged, each entry listing the most common genes and DNA. The sample yields about 100,000 distinct CDR3 sequences; 21% were counted once. Jointly, the top ten make up roughly 1.3% of the sample. The chain is encoded by TRBV20-1 joined to TRBJ2-2, with the D gene not confidently named. The receptor was isolated from a female donor with breast cancer. Some clones in this sample may be carry-over from other donors' samples. Material for sequencing was axillary lymph node tissue. The CDR3 region has the sequence CSAGDSGRNTGELFF. In nucleotides, the sequence is TGCAGTGCTGGAGATTCAGGAAGAAACACCGGGGAGCTGTTTTTT.